The T cell receptor beta chain under discussion was sequenced for a study of T cell repertoires in cytomegalovirus infection. In the study overall: Evidence of both CMV infection and a matching HLA type came from public TCR beta signatures. Overall study results and limits: Summed public TCR beta family frequency identified CMV carriers bearing the relevant HLA. CMV-specific TCR beta clonotypes restricted by HLA-C dominated the ex vivo response.

A single record per CDR3 protein comes from TCRdb applying MiXCR to the reads. The sample consists of around 530,000 distinct CDR3 sequences, around 27% of them appearing once. The germline gives CDR1 SSHAT, CDR2 FNYEAQ (reference sequence). Between the trimmed V and J ends, which lost 7 bases and 5 bases, there was a span of 14 bases. This CDR3 contains 14 residues. As regards this clonotype: Its antigen is not known.

The J gene is TRBJ2-2, the V gene TRBV7-7; possible D gene TRBD2, 6 bases. The source is a human donor in good health (CMV status not recorded). Some clones in this sample may be carry-over from other donors' samples. The specimen sequenced was PBMCs. CDR3 region: CASTVTEGTGELFF. For the CDR3, the DNA is TGTGCCAGCACCGTAACGGAGGGAACCGGGGAGCTGTTTTTT. Looking up the rest from reference TRBV7-7 and TRBJ2-2 gives the full variable domain: GAGVSQSPRYKVTKRGQDVTLRCDPISSHATLYWYQQALGQGPEFLTYFNYEAQPDKSGLPSDRFSAERPEGSISTLTIQRTEQRDSAMYRCASTVTEGTGELFFGEGSRLTVL.